Below, 10 T cell receptor beta chains from the same sample are listed, as sequenced in a study of blood T cell repertoires in COVID-19. Profiling relied on immunoSEQ multiplex PCR, and the TCRdb table lists in-frame clones only, not all of them. The data show about 100,000 clones, 90% to 95% seen once. The sample consisted of peripheral blood. The receptor source for this set is a man aged 50-59 years with active COVID-19.

This sequence joins TRBV7-9 and TRBJ2-2, with a tentative D call TRBD2 (5 bases). Germline values: CDR1 SEHNR, CDR2 FQNEAQ (reference sequence). This CDR3 has 14 residues. Trimming cost V 5 bases and J 2 bases, with 9 bases left between them. The CDR3 bases are TGTGCCAGCAGCCCGACTACCAACACCGGGGAGCTGTTTTTT. Its translation: CASSPTTNTGELFF.

V usage is TRBV11-3 and J usage is TRBJ2-3; D may be TRBD1 (5 bases). The germline V and J ends were trimmed by 5 bases and 2 bases, with 5 bases remaining between them. The length of the CDR3 is 12 residues. Germline-derived CDR1 and CDR2 are SGHNT and YENEEA. In nucleotides, the CDR3 is TGTGCCAGCAGCGGGGCCACAGATACGCAGTATTTT. Protein: CASSGATDTQYF.

J is TRBJ2-1 and V is TRBV3-1 (or the pseudogene TRBV3-2); 7 bases align to TRBD2. The V and J ends lost 0 bases and 4 bases, in that order; junction bases with no gene match: 6. CDR1 LGHDT and CDR2 YNNKEL come from the germline V gene (reference sequence). The CDR3 has 16 amino acids. CDR3 nucleotides: TGTGCCAGCAGCCAAGAAGGCGGGGGAGTATACAATGAGCAGTTCTTC. Translating gives CASSQEGGGVYNEQFF.

The chain uses TRBV7-2 and TRBJ2-7; 9 bases are shared with TRBD2. Germline assignment: CDR1 SGHTA and CDR2 FQGNSA. The length of the CDR3 is 13 residues. V shed 3 bases and J 6 bases; nucleotides not matched to a gene: 3. The CDR3 DNA reads as TGTGCCAGCAGCTTTTTGCGGGAGGGCGAGCAGTACGTC. Protein: CASSFLREGEQYV.

The V call is TRBV7-2, the J call TRBJ1-2; 9 bases map to TRBD1. The CDR3 runs to 15 residues. The junction had 9 bases not matched to a gene; V was cut back by 5 bases and J by 5 bases. Germline CDR1 SGHTA, CDR2 FQGNSA. CDR3 sequence: CASSLNRDREYGYTF. The DNA of the CDR3 is TGTGCCAGCAGCCTGAACCGGGACAGGGAGTATGGCTACACCTTC.

This chain connects TRBV24-1 to TRBJ2-5; the D is unclear. Germline CDR1 is KGHDR and CDR2 is SFDVKD. V was shortened by 4 bases and J by 1 base, with 12 bases between the two germline ends. The CDR3 has 15 residues. The CDR3 sequence is CATSDSQRIQETQYF. For the CDR3, the DNA is TGTGCCACCAGTGACTCACAGAGAATCCAAGAGACCCAGTACTTC.

The J gene is TRBJ1-6, the V gene TRBV14; D gene ambiguous. The CDR3 covers 15 residues. The ends were cut back, 0 bases at V and 4 bases at J, with 7 bases in the middle. Germline assignment: CDR1 SGHDN and CDR2 FVKESK. This CDR3 is CASSQDLRYNSPLHF. In DNA form, the CDR3 reads TGTGCCAGCAGCCAAGATCTCCGGTATAATTCACCCCTCCACTTT. Full variable domain (missing parts from reference TRBV14 and TRBJ1-6): EAGVTQFPSHSVIEKGQTVTLRCDPISGHDNLYWYRRVMGKEIKFLLHFVKESKQDESGMPNNRFLAERTGGTYSTLKVQPAELEDSGVYFCASSQDLRYNSPLHFGNGTRLTVT.

V and J are TRBV6-5 and TRBJ1-1, with unresolved D. The CDR3 is made up of 13 amino acids. Trimming pared 0 bases from V and 2 bases from J, leaving 4 bases between. CDR1 is MNHEY and CDR2 is SVGAGI in the germline V gene. CDR3 nucleotides: TGTGCCAGCAGTTACTCTGTAAACACTGAAGCTTTCTTT. It codes for CASSYSVNTEAFF.

This chain's CDR3 is CASRLRGKQFF. As DNA, the CDR3 is TGTGCCAGCAGGCTGAGGGGGAAGCAGTTCTTC. The V gene is TRBV5-8, the J gene TRBJ2-1, with D maybe TRBD1 (6 bases). The V end lost 5 bases, the J end lost 11 bases, and 11 bases lay between the germline ends. This CDR3 is 11 amino acids long. CDR1 is SGHTS and CDR2 is YDEGEE in the germline V gene.

The gene calls are TRBV24-1 and TRBJ2-1; D remains unclear. This CDR3 is 12 amino acids long. Germline V gene sequence: CDR1 KGHDR, CDR2 SFDVKD. Trimming removed 1 base from V and 9 bases from J, with 6 bases in between. The CDR3 nucleotides are TGTGCCACCAGTGATTTTGGCTTTGAGCAGTTCTTC. This gives the protein CATSDFGFEQFF.